This T cell receptor beta chain appears in the sequencing data of a study of blood T cell repertoires in COVID-19. On the study more broadly: In each case, the material was cDNA or gDNA derived from T cells, B-cell-depleted T cells, or PBMCs.

Clones were sequenced by immunoSEQ multiplex PCR, and TCRdb holds only the in-frame ones, with some missing. The sample has some 220,000 clones, over 70% seen once. J was trimmed by 4 bases and V by 4 bases; bases with no gene match: 14. The CDR3 has 19 amino acids. CDR1 is MNHEY and CDR2 is SMNVEV in the germline V gene (reference sequence). This chain joins TRBV27 and TRBJ2-2; 11 bases agree with TRBD2. The sample taken for sequencing was peripheral blood. The source of this sequence is a woman in her sixties or seventies with acute or convalescent COVID-19. The CDR3 DNA follows: TGTGCCAGCAGTTCCCTCGATGCTAGCGGGGGGCGGGTCACCGGGGAGCTGTTTTTT. Translating it yields CASSSLDASGGRVTGELFF.